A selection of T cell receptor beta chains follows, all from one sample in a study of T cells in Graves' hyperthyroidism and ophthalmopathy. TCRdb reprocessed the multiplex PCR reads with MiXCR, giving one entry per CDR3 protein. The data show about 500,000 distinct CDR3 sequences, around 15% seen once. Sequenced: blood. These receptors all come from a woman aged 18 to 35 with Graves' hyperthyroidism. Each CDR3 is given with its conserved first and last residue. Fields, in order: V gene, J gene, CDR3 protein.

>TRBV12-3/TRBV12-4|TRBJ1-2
CASSPQTGSNGYTF
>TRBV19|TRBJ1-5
CASSSQTGAAGHQPQHF
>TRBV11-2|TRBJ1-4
CASSLRGTGDEKLFF
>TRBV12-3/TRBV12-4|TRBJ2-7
CASRADSYEQYF
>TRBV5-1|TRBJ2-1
CASRFRQGEDEQFF
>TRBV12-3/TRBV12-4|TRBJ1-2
CASSPLGTLASGYTF
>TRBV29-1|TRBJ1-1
CSVEGGFGYTEAFF
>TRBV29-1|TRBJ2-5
CSVDVDRGETQYF
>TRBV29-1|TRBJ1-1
CSVETGGNTEAFF
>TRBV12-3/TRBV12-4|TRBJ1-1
CASSWGMGGTEAFF
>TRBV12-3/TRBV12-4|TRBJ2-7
CASSLWSSYEQYF
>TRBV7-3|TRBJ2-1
CASSLRLTGTANRNEQFF
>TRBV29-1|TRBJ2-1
CSVPSGSGSYNEQFF
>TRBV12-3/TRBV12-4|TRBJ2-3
CASSFGNTDTQYF
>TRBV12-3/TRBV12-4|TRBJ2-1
CASSLGINGQFF
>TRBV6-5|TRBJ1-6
CASSSKGTSVNSPLHF
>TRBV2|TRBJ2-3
CASRRTGGVRRTQYF
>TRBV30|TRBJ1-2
CAWTKTGEIGYTF
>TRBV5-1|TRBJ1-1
CASRLEGTMNTEAFF
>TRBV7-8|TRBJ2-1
CASSFGSSGSSNEQFF
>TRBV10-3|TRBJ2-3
CAIRGDTGETDTQYF
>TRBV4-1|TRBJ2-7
CASSQVASVYEQYF
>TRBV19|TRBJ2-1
CASSQRGQGTYNEQFF
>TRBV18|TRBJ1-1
CASSDRVGTEAFF
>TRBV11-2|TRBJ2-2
CASSFGFGTGELFF
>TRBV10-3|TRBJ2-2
CAITGQGSAGELFF
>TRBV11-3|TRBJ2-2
CASSSGFPLNTGELFF
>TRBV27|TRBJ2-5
CASSAWGWGRQETQYF